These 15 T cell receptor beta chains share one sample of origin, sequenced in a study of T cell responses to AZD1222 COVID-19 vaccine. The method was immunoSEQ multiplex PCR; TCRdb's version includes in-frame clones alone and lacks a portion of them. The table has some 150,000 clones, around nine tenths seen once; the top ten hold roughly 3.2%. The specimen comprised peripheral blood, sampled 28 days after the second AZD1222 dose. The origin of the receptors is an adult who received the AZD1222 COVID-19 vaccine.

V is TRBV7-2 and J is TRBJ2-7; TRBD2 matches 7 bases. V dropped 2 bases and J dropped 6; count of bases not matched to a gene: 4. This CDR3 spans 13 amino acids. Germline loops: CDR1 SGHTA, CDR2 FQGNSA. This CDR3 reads CASSLQQRGEQYF. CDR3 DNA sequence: TGTGCCAGCAGCTTACAACAGCGGGGCGAGCAGTACTTC. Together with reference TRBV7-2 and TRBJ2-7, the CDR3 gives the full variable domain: GAGVSQSPSNKVTEKGKDVELRCDPISGHTALYWYRQSLGQGLEFLIYFQGNSAPDKSGLPSDRFSAERTGGSVSTLTIQRTQQEDSAVYLCASSLQQRGEQYFGPGTRLTVT.

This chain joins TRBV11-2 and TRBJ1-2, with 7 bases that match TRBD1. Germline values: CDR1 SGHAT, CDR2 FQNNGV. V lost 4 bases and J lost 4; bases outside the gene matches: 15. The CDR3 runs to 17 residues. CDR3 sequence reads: CASSSLFIGQDGYGYTF. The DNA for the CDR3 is TGTGCCAGCAGCTCCCTCTTTATCGGACAGGACGGCTATGGCTACACCTTC.

CDR3: CASSPGQGLPGELFF. CDR3 nucleotides: TGTGCCAGCAGTCCCGGACAGGGGTTGCCCGGGGAGCTGTTTTTT. The genes are TRBV27 and TRBJ2-2; 9 nucleotides agree with TRBD1. The CDR3 loop spans 15 amino acids. Unmatched junction bases numbered 7, after V lost 5 bases and J lost 6 bases. Germline V gene sequence: CDR1 MNHEY, CDR2 SMNVEV (reference sequence).

The CDR3 DNA follows: TGTGCCAGCAGCTCCTGGGGGCAGTGGGAAAGGAACACTGAAGCTTTCTTT. Translating it yields CASSSWGQWERNTEAFF. This chain links TRBV11-2 with TRBJ1-1; D is perhaps TRBD1 (6 bases). Trimming removed 4 bases at V and 1 base at J, with 19 bases between. Germline CDR1 SGHAT, CDR2 FQNNGV. This CDR3 has 17 amino acids.

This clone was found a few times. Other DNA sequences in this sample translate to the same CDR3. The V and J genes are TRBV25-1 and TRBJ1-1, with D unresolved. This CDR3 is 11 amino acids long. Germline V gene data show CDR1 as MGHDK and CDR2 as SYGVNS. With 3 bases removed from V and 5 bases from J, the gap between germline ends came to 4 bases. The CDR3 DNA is TGTGCCAGCAGTGACAGTACTGAAGCTTTCTTT. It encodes CASSDSTEAFF.

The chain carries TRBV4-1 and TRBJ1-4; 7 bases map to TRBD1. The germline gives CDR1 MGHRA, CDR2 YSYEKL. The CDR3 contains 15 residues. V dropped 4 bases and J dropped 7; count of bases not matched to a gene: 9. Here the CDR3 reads CASSPRTGRAEKLFF. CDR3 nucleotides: TGCGCCAGCAGCCCACGGACAGGTAGGGCTGAAAAACTGTTTTTT.

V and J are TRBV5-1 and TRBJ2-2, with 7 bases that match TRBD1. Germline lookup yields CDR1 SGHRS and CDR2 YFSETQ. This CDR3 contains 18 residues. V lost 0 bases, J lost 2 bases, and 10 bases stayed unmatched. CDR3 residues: CASSLAHRDRSNTGELFF. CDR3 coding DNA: TGCGCCAGCAGCTTGGCCCACAGGGACAGATCAAACACCGGGGAGCTGTTTTTT.

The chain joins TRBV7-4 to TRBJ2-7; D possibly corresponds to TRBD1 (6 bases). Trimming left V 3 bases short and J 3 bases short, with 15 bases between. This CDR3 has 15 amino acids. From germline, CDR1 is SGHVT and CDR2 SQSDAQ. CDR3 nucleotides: TGTGCCAGCAGCTTCCCTTGGGGGCCCCACTACGAGCAGTACTTC. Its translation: CASSFPWGPHYEQYF.

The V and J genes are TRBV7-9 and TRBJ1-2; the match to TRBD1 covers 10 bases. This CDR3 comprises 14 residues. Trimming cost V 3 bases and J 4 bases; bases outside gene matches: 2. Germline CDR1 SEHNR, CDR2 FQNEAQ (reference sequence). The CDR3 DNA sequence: TGTGCCAGCAGCTTTTGGACAGGGGGCTATGGCTACACCTTC. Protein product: CASSFWTGGYGYTF.

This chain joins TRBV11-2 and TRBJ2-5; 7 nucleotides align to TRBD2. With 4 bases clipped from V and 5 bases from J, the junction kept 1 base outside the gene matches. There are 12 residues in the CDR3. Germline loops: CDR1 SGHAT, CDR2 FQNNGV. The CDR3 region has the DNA TGTGCCAGCAGCTCTAGCGGTGAGACCCAGTACTTC. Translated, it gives CASSSSGETQYF.

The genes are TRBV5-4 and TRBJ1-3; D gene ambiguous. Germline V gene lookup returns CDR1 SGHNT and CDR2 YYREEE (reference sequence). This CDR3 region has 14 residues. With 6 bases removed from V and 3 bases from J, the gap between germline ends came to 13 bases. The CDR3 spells CASTPTVDGNTIYF. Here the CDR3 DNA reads TGTGCCAGCACCCCTACAGTGGATGGAAACACCATATATTTT.

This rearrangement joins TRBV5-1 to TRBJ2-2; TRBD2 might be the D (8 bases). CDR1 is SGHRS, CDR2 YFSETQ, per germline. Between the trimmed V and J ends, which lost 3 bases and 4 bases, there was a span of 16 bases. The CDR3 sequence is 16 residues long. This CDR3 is CASSSDRSGGTGELFF. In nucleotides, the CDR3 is TGCGCCAGCAGCTCGGACAGGAGCGGGGGCACCGGGGAGCTGTTTTTT.

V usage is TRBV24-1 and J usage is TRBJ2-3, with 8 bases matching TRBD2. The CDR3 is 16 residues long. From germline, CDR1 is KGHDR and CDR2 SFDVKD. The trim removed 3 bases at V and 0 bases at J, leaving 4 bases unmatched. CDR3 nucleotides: TGTGCCACCAGTGATCCCGGGACTAGTAGCACAGATACGCAGTATTTT. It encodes CATSDPGTSSTDTQYF.

The CDR3 protein is CASSTPGGSSYEQYF. The CDR3 DNA sequence: TGTGCCAGCAGCACCCCAGGCGGGAGCTCCTACGAGCAGTACTTC. The gene calls are TRBV21-1 and TRBJ2-7; the DNA was not compared with TRBD2, the D call given in the table. TRBV21-1 is termed a pseudogene. The CDR3 runs 15 residues.

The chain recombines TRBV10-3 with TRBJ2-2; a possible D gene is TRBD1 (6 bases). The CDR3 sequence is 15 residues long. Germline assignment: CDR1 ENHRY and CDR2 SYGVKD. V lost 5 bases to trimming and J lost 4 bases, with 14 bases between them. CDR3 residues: CAISLGAVGTGELFF. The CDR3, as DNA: TGTGCCATCAGTCTGGGGGCGGTCGGCACCGGGGAGCTGTTTTTT.